This T cell receptor beta chain was recovered during a study of T-cell memory formation after mild COVID-19. In germline, CDR1 is SGHRS, CDR2 YFSETQ. This CDR3 contains 16 residues. V gave up 0 bases and J gave up 4 bases; unmatched junction bases: 7. Findings and caveats of the study: Within pre-infection memory, some responding clones were found, suggesting cross-reactive memory joined. Among contracting clones, CD4+ were mainly CM/EM and CD8+ enriched in EMRA. Clones that got smaller from day 15 to 85 had even CD4/CD8, while clones growing later tipped toward CD4+. What remained unconfirmed was the SARS-CoV-2 specificity of second-wave clones peaking on day 37.

In regard to this clonotype: The antigen remains undetermined.

Each CDR3 protein gets one entry after TCRdb re-called the 5' RACE reads with MiXCR. The sample carries approximately 260,000 distinct CDR3 sequences, less than 20% recorded once. The TCR comes from a man aged 18 to 30 who had mild COVID-19 (a few samples of this study predate the infection). Cell type and time point are not known. The chain links TRBV5-1 to TRBJ2-3, with 8 bases lining up with TRBD1. The specimen sequenced was PBMCs or a T cell subset sorted from them (not recorded which). CDR3 amino acids: CASSLASRRGPDTQYF. Here the CDR3 DNA reads TGCGCCAGCAGCTTGGCCAGTCGCAGGGGGCCAGATACGCAGTATTTT.